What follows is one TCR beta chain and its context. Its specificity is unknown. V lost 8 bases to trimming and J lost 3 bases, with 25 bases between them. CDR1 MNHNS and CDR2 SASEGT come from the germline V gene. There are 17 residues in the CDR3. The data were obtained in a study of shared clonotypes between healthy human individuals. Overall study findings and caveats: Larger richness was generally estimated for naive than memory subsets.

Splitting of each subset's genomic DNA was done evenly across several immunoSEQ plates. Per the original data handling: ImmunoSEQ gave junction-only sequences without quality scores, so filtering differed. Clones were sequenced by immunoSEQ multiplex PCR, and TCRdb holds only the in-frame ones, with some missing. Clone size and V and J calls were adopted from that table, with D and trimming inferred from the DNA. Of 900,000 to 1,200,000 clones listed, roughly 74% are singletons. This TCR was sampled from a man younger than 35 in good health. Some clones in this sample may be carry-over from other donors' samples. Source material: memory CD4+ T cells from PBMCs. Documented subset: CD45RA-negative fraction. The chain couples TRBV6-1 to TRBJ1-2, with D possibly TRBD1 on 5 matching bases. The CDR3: CASRGPLRDLSDYGYTF. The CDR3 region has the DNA TGTGCCAGCCGTGGGCCCTTAAGGGACTTGTCTGACTATGGCTACACCTTC.